This TCR beta chain appears in the sequencing data of a study of T cell responses to AZD1222 COVID-19 vaccine (TCRdb year 2021). Regarding the complete study: TCR sequencing was performed for some 250 trial participants, of whom about 200 were given two doses of AZD1222 and approximately 26 were given two doses of MenACWY control vaccine. Trial participants were enrolled by age into subgroups of 18-55, 56-69 and 70-plus years, and around 150, 28 and 57 TCR-sequenced participants, respectively, were included in these subgroups. Overall study results and their limits: Conclusions about previously exposed vaccinees are limited because only a handful of AZD1222 recipients were SARS-CoV-2 seropositive at baseline. Participants were mostly white British, with more females than males. The authors suggested clonal diversity may have been underestimated. Spike-specific TCR breadth and depth rose significantly after two AZD1222 doses compared with day 0 and with MenACWY recipients. Reportedly, close to half of the unique spike-specific TCRs recognized epitopes lying outside the regions that are mutated in the B.1.351 and B.1.1.7 variants. In the small 56-69-year group, the increase in depth fell short of significance, most likely because of low power. Because no day 14 peak-response samples were available, the repertoires could be characterized only after the peak T cell response. Vaccine-associated CD4 TCRs spanned the whole spike protein, with dominant responses in regions 160-218 and 743-854.

Points on this clone: Its antigen is currently not known. No base qualities exist here, and no much larger clone lies one base off it.

The CDR3 regions of human TCRbeta chains were analyzed by immunosequencing. The study's processing was this. Repertoire TCRs were checked for matches against a reference library of SARS-CoV-2-specific TCRs that had been generated using the MIRA antigen-specificity platform. Breadth was defined as the fraction of unique TCRs that were SARS-CoV-2-associated. Depth was defined as the fraction of total T cells that were SARS-CoV-2-associated. Each spike-specific TCR was assigned to its reactive spike region and to a CD4 or CD8 class using the MIRA data. Log10-transformed breadth and depth values were compared by one-way ANOVA with Sidak's multiple comparisons tests. TCRdb retrieved this table from immuneACCESS and kept in-frame rearrangements only. Not all clones are present; in checked studies, unresolved V genes account for under half, and no reason is known for the remainder. Clonal size and the V and J genes are those of that table, whereas D and trimming came from the DNA. The sample table records over 120,000 clones; 80% to 95% of these occur just once. Roughly 3.5% of the sample is in the top ten clones.

There are 13 amino acids in the CDR3, from cysteine to phenylalanine inclusive. Left in the record is the CDR3 DNA by itself, 39 bases read in frame from the first base. CDR1 and CDR2, per the germline V gene, are SNHLY and FYNNEI. Germline trimming amounts to 9 bases on V and 4 bases on J, with 4 as the count of junction bases outside the gene matches. According to the study, the label for this sample's time point signals: about 28 days (+/-7) after the second vaccine dose. AZD1222 recipients with second doses at about 4 weeks or about 12 weeks were pooled, because spike-specific TCR depth and breadth did not differ between schedules. Vaccinee samples were obtained from the UK trials COV001 and COV002, which included a single-blind randomized controlled phase 2/3 trial of AZD1222 (ChAdOx1 nCoV-19) in healthy adults. For TCRbeta chain sequencing, PBMC samples from trial participants were taken at day 0 and at day 28 after the second dose.

The clonotype was recovered from an adult who received the AZD1222 COVID-19 vaccine. The sequences come from peripheral blood, collected 28 days after the second AZD1222 dose. In this chain, TRBV2 is recombined with TRBJ1-4; 8 nucleotides in the junction match TRBD1. The CDR3 protein: CARSTGVNEKLFF. Read as DNA, the sequence is TGTGCCAGATCGACAGGGGTTAATGAAAAACTGTTTTTT.